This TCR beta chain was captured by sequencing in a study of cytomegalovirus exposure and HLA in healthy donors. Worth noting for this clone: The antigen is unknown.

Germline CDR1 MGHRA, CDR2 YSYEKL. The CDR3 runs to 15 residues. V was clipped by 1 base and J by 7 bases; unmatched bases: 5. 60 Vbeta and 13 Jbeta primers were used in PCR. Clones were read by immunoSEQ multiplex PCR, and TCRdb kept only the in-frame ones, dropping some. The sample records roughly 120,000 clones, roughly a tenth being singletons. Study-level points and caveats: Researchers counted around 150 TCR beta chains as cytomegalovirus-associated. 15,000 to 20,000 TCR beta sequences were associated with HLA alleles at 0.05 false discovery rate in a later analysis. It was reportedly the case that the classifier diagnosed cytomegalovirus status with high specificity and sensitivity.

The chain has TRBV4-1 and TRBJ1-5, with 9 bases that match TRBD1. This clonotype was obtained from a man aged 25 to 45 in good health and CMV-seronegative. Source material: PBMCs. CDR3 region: CASSQGDRVGQPQHF. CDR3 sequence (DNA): TGCGCCAGCAGCCAAGGGGACAGGGTCGGGCAGCCCCAGCATTTT.